The 5 T cell receptor beta chains below all came from one sample that was sequenced in a study of control samples from healthy donors and cancer patients. Clones were sequenced by immunoSEQ multiplex PCR, and TCRdb holds only the in-frame ones, with some missing. The sample shows about 130,000 clones, nearly 90% of them seen only once. The sequenced material came from PBMCs. Receptor source: a man between 50 and 59 years old with head and neck cancer.

This chain uses TRBV4-1 with TRBJ2-7; perhaps TRBD1 as D (6 bases). This CDR3 contains 17 residues. Trimming stripped 2 bases from V and 5 bases from J, with 22 bases between. Germline-derived CDR1 and CDR2 are MGHRA and YSYEKL. CDR3 DNA: TGCGCCAGCAGCCAACAGTTAGGGGGATCTGGCCGCCACGAGCAGTACTTC. Residues: CASSQQLGGSGRHEQYF.

This clone was seen just once. The rearrangement uses TRBV7-9 and TRBJ2-1; no definite D call. V lost 0 bases and J lost 3, with 3 bases in between. CDR3 size: 13 residues. Looked up from germline, CDR1 is SEHNR and CDR2 is FQNEAQ (reference sequence). The CDR3, as DNA: TGTGCCAGCAGCTTAGCACGCTACAATGAGCAGTTCTTC. Protein sequence: CASSLARYNEQFF.

This clone was observed a handful of times. The rearrangement links TRBV3-1 (or the pseudogene TRBV3-2) to TRBJ1-2; D perhaps matches TRBD1 (6 bases). CDR3 length equals 14 residues. With 4 bases removed from V and 4 bases from J, the gap between germline ends came to 13 bases. Germline loops: CDR1 LGHDT, CDR2 YNNKEL (reference sequence). CDR3 in DNA: TGTGCCAGCAGCCTGGATACAGGGATCTATGGCTACACCTTC. It is translated as CASSLDTGIYGYTF.

The chain uses TRBV7-6 and TRBJ2-7, with 9 nucleotides matching TRBD1. Trimming took 2 bases from V and 3 from J; bases not matched to a gene: 5. The CDR3 covers 15 residues. The germline gives CDR1 SGHVS, CDR2 FNYEAQ. The DNA of the CDR3 is TGTGCCAGCAGCTTAAGTACAGGGGGCAGCTACGAGCAGTACTTC. Residues: CASSLSTGGSYEQYF. Supplemented by reference TRBV7-6 and TRBJ2-7, the full variable domain reads GAGVSQSPRYKVTKRGQDVALRCDPISGHVSLYWYRQALGQGPEFLTYFNYEAQQDKSGLPNDRFSAERPEGSISTLTIQRTEQRDSAMYRCASSLSTGGSYEQYFGPGTRLTVT.

CDR3 loop: CARSLAQGHYGYTF. CDR3 DNA sequence: TGTGCCAGAAGCTTGGCACAGGGGCACTATGGCTACACCTTC. The chain employs TRBV5-3 and TRBJ1-2, with TRBD1 matching 7 bases. TRBV5-3 is an ORF, and what it does is uncertain. There are 14 residues in the CDR3. Trimming cost V 0 bases and J 3 bases; bases outside gene matches: 2.